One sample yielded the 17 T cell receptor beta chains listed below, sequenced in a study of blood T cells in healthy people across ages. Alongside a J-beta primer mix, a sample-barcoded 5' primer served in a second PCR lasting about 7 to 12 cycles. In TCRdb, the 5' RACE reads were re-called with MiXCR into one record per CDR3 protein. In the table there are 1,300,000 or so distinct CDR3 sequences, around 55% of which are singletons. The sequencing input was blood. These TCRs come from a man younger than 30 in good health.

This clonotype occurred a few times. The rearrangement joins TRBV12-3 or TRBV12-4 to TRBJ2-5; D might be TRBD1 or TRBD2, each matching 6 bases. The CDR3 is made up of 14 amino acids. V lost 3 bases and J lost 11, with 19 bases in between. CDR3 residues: CASSLGGHLREQYF. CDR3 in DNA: TGTGCCAGCAGTTTGGGGGGACATCTTCGAGAGCAGTACTTC.

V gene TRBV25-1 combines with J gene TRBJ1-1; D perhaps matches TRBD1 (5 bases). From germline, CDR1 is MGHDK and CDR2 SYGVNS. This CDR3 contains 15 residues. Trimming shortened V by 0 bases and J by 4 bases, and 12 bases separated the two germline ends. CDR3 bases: TGTGCCAGCAGTGAATATCGGGGTGGGGGCACTGAAGCTTTCTTT. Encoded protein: CASSEYRGGGTEAFF.

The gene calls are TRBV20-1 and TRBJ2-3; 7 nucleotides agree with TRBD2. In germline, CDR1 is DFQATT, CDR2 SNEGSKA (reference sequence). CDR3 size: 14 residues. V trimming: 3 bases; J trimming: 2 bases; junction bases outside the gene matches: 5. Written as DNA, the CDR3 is TGCAGTGCTAGCGGGAGGTCCCTCACAGATACGCAGTATTTT. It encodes CSASGRSLTDTQYF.

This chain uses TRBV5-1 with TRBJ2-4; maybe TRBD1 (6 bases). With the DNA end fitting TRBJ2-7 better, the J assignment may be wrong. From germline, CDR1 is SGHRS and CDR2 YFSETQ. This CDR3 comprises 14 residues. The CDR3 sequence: CASSPGLTGYEQYF. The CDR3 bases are TGCGCCAGCAGCCCCGGCCTGACAGGTTACGAGCAGTACTTC.

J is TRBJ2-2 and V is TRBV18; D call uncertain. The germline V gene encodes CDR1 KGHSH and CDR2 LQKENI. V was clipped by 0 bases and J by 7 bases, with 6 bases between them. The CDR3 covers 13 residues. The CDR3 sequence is CASSPPSRGELFF. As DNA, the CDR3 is TGTGCCAGCTCACCACCAAGCCGCGGGGAGCTGTTTTTT. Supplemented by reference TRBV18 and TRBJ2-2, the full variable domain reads NAGVMQNPRHLVRRRGQEARLRCSPMKGHSHVYWYRQLPEEGLKFMVYLQKENIIDESGMPKERFSAEFPKEGPSILRIQQVVRGDSAAYFCASSPPSRGELFFGEGSRLTVL.

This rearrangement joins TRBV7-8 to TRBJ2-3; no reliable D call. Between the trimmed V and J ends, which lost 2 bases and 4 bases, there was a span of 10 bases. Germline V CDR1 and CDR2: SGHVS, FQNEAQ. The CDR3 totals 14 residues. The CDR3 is CASSLQASADTQYF. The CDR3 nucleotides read TGTGCCAGCAGCTTACAGGCGTCCGCAGATACGCAGTATTTT.

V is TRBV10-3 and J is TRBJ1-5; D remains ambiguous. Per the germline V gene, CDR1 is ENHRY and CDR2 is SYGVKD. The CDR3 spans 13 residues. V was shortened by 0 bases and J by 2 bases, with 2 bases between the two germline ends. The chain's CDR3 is CAISESRNQPQHF. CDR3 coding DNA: TGTGCCATCAGTGAGTCCCGCAATCAGCCCCAGCATTTT.

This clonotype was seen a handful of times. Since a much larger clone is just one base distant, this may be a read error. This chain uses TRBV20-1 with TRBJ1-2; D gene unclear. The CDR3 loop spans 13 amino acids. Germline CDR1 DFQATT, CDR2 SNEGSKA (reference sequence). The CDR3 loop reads CSAGDGSGYGYTF. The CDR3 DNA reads TGCAGTGCTGGAGACGGGAGCGGCTATGGCTACACCTTC.

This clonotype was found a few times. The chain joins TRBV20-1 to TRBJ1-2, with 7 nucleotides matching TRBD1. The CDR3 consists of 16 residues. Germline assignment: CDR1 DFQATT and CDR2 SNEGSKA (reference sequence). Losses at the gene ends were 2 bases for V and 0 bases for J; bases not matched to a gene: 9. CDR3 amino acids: CSARPLRTGANYGYTF. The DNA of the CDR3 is TGCAGTGCTAGACCCCTTCGGACAGGAGCTAACTATGGCTACACCTTC.

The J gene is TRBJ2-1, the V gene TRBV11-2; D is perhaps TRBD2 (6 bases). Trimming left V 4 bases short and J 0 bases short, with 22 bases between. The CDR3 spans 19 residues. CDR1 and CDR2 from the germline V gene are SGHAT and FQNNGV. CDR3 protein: CASSSSRLSGARSYNEQFF. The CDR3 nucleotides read TGTGCCAGCAGCTCCTCCCGCCTTAGCGGCGCCCGCTCCTACAATGAGCAGTTCTTC.

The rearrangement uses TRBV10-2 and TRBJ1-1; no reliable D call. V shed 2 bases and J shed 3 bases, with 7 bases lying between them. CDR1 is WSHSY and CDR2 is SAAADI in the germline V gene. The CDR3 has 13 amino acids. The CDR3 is CASSERVDTEAFF. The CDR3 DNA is TGCGCCAGCAGTGAGAGGGTAGACACTGAAGCTTTCTTT.

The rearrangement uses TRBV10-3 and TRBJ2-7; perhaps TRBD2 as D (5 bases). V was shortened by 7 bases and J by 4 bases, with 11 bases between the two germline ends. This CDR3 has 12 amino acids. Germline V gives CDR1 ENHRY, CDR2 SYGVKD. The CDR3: CAITSPGYEQYF. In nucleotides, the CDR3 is TGTGCCATCACTTCACCGGGGTACGAGCAGTACTTC.

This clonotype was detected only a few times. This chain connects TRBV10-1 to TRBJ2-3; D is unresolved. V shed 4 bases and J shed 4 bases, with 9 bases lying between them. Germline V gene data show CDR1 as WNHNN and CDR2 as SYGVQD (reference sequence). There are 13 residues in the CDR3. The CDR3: CASSGIRADTQYF. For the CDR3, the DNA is TGCGCCAGCAGTGGTATCCGGGCAGATACGCAGTATTTT.

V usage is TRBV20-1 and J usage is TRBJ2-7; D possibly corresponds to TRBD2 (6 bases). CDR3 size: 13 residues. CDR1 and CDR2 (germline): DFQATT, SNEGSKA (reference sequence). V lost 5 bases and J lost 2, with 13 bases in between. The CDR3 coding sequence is TGCAGTGCTGGGAGGCGGGTTACCTACGAGCAGTACTTC. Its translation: CSAGRRVTYEQYF.

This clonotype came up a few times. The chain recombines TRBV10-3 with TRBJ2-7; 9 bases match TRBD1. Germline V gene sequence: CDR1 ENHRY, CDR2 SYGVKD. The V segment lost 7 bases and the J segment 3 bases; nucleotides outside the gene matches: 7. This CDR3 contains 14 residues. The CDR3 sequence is CAITEQDRGYEQYF. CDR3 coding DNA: TGTGCCATCACCGAGCAGGACAGGGGCTACGAGCAGTACTTC.

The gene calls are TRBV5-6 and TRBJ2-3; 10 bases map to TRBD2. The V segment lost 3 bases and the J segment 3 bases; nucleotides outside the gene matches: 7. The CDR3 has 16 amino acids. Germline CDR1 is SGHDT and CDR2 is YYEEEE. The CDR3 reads CASSWKPAGGTDTQYF. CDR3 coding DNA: TGTGCCAGCAGCTGGAAACCAGCGGGAGGGACAGATACGCAGTATTTT. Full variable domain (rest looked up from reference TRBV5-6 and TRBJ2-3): DAGVTQSPTHLIKTRGQQVTLRCSPKSGHDTVSWYQQALGQGPQFIFQYYEEEERQRGNFPDRFSGHQFPNYSSELNVNALLLGDSALYLCASSWKPAGGTDTQYFGPGTRLTVL.

This chain's CDR3 is CASSHNSQPQHF. The CDR3 region has the DNA TGTGCCAGCAGCCATAACAGCCAGCCCCAGCATTTT. The chain has TRBV11-1 and TRBJ1-5; D not resolved. The V end was cut by 5 bases, the J end by 7 bases, with 9 bases between. Germline CDR1 SGHAT, CDR2 FQDESV (reference sequence). The CDR3 is made up of 12 amino acids.